The 13 T cell receptor beta chains in this list originate from one sample, sequenced in a study of blood T cell repertoires in COVID-19. Only in-frame clones appear in the TCRdb table, and some are missing; sequencing was by immunoSEQ multiplex PCR. This table has approximately 110,000 clones, 85% to 90% appearing once. Material for sequencing was peripheral blood. Receptors originate from a woman between 50 and 59 years old with active or convalescent COVID-19.

The chain uses TRBV27 and TRBJ1-6; TRBD1 agrees at 11 bases. Germline CDR1 is MNHEY and CDR2 is SMNVEV (reference sequence). The CDR3 loop spans 16 amino acids. Losses at the gene ends were 4 bases for V and 7 bases for J; bases not matched to a gene: 6. CDR3 protein: CASSSGQGARNSPLHF. CDR3 nucleotides: TGTGCCAGCAGTTCCGGACAGGGGGCTCGAAATTCACCCCTCCACTTT.

Only a few counts were recorded for this clone. This rearrangement joins TRBV5-5 to TRBJ1-4; 7 bases fit TRBD1. Germline loops: CDR1 SGHKS, CDR2 YYEKEE (reference sequence). CDR3 length equals 13 residues. Trimming cost V 4 bases and J 8 bases; bases outside gene matches: 5. The CDR3 DNA follows: TGTGCCAGCAGCACTAGGACAGGCGAAAAACTGTTTTTT. Translating gives CASSTRTGEKLFF.

V gene TRBV7-9 combines with J gene TRBJ2-3; 11 nucleotides line up with TRBD2. This CDR3 contains 16 residues. With 2 bases clipped from V and 1 base from J, the junction kept 2 bases outside the gene matches. The germline gives CDR1 SEHNR, CDR2 FQNEAQ (reference sequence). In DNA, the CDR3 is TGTGCCAGCAGCTTACTACTAGCGGGAGGCACAGATACGCAGTATTTT. Translating it yields CASSLLLAGGTDTQYF.

The chain links TRBV19 to TRBJ1-5; 7 bases match TRBD1. Germline V gene lookup returns CDR1 LNHDA and CDR2 SQIVND (reference sequence). This CDR3 region has 16 residues. After removal of 3 bases from V and 3 bases from J, the junction contained 8 bases not matched to a gene. CDR3 sequence: CASSIGSRGFNQPQHF. The CDR3 DNA follows: TGTGCCAGTAGTATTGGGTCCAGGGGGTTCAATCAGCCCCAGCATTTT.

V usage is TRBV30 and J usage is TRBJ1-6; D not resolved. This CDR3 is 13 amino acids long. The ends were cut back, 3 bases at V and 7 bases at J, with 10 bases in the middle. CDR1 is GTSNPN and CDR2 is SVGIG in the germline V gene (reference sequence). CDR3 amino acids: CAWSVQRNSPLHF. CDR3 nucleotides: TGTGCCTGGAGCGTCCAGCGGAATTCACCCCTCCACTTT.

The rearrangement uses TRBV19 and TRBJ2-5; 8 bases are shared with TRBD2. Germline CDR1 LNHDA, CDR2 SQIVND (reference sequence). Germline trimming cut 8 bases from V and 7 bases from J; bases unmatched to any gene: 9. The CDR3 covers 13 residues. The CDR3, as DNA: TGTGCCAGTGCGCCCCAGCGGGAGTCGACCCAGTACTTC. Its translation is CASAPQRESTQYF. Full variable domain (missing parts from reference TRBV19 and TRBJ2-5): DGGITQSPKYLFRKEGQNVTLSCEQNLNHDAMYWYRQDPGQGLRLIYYSQIVNDFQKGDIAEGYSVSREKKESFPLTVTSAQKNPTAFYLCASAPQRESTQYFGPGTRLLVL.

The chain employs TRBV28 and TRBJ1-1; D might be TRBD1 (6 bases). The germline gives CDR1 MDHEN, CDR2 SYDVKM. This CDR3 has 15 residues. V was clipped by 5 bases and J by 4 bases, with 17 bases between them. The CDR3 sequence is CASSLALGAGTEAFF. The CDR3 region has the DNA TGTGCCAGCAGTCTGGCGTTGGGGGCGGGCACTGAAGCTTTCTTT.

The genes are TRBV18 and TRBJ2-7, with 9 positions matching TRBD1. CDR1 KGHSH and CDR2 LQKENI come from the germline V gene. This CDR3 has 13 residues. V shed 6 bases and J 4 bases; nucleotides not matched to a gene: 4. CDR3 sequence reads: CASSTGGGYEQYF. DNA for the CDR3: TGTGCCAGCTCCACAGGGGGCGGGTACGAGCAGTACTTC.

V usage is TRBV7-9 and J usage is TRBJ2-2, with 9 bases matching TRBD2. Looked up from germline, CDR1 is SEHNR and CDR2 is FQNEAQ (reference sequence). CDR3 length: 17 residues. The junction had 8 bases not matched to a gene; V was cut back by 2 bases and J by 4 bases. The CDR3 sequence is CASSLPSSGVTTGELFF. The CDR3 DNA reads TGTGCCAGCAGCTTACCCTCTAGCGGGGTGACCACCGGGGAGCTGTTTTTT.

This sequence joins TRBV3-1 (or the pseudogene TRBV3-2) and TRBJ2-2, with no clear D. Germline V gene sequence: CDR1 LGHDT, CDR2 YNNKEL (reference sequence). The V gene lost 1 base and the J gene lost 7 bases, with 10 bases spanning the gap. This CDR3 comprises 14 residues. Here the CDR3 DNA reads TGTGCCAGCAGCCAAGCAAGGAGCAACGGGGAGCTGTTTTTT. Translated, it gives CASSQARSNGELFF.

V and J are TRBV20-1 and TRBJ2-3; unclear D gene. The CDR3 is 11 residues long. Germline CDR1 DFQATT, CDR2 SNEGSKA (reference sequence). V dropped 3 bases and J dropped 4 bases, with 5 bases sitting between them. Written as DNA, the CDR3 is TGCAGTGCTAGTATCGCAGATACGCAGTATTTT. It translates to CSASIADTQYF.

The chain has TRBV19 and TRBJ2-3; D remains unclear. This CDR3 spans 14 amino acids. Trimming stripped 4 bases from V and 0 bases from J, with 8 bases between. Germline assignment: CDR1 LNHDA and CDR2 SQIVND (reference sequence). Here the CDR3 DNA reads TGTGCCAGTAGTACTCACAGAAGCACAGATACGCAGTATTTT. Translating it yields CASSTHRSTDTQYF.

This clone appeared once. The J gene is TRBJ1-1, the V gene TRBV18; no clear D gene. CDR3 size: 14 residues. CDR1 and CDR2 from the germline V gene are KGHSH and LQKENI. Trimming stripped 5 bases from V and 0 bases from J, with 10 bases between. The DNA of the CDR3 is TGTGCCAGCTCAGATAATCAGGTGAACACTGAAGCTTTCTTT. It yields the protein CASSDNQVNTEAFF.